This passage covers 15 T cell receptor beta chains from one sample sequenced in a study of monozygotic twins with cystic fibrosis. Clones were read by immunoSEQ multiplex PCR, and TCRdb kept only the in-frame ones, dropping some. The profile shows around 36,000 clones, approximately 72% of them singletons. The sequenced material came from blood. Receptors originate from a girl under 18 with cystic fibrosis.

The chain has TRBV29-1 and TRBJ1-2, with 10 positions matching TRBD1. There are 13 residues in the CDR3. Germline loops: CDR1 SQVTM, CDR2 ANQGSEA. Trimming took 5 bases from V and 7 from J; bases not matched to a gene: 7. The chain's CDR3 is CSVYSGQGSGYTF. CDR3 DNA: TGCAGCGTTTATTCGGGACAGGGGTCTGGCTACACCTTC.

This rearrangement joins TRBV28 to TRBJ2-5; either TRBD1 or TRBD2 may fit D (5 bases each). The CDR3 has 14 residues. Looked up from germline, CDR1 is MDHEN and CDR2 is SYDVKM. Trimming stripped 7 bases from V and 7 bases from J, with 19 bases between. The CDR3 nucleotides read TGTGCCAGCACCCCCTGGGACCTCAAGGGGACCCAGTACTTC. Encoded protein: CASTPWDLKGTQYF.

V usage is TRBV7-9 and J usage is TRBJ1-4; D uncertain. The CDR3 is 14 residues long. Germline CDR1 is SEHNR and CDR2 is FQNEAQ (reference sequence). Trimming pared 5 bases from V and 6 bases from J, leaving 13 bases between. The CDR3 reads CASSSEIGHEKLFF. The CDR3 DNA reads TGTGCCAGCAGCAGTGAAATTGGGCATGAAAAACTGTTTTTT.

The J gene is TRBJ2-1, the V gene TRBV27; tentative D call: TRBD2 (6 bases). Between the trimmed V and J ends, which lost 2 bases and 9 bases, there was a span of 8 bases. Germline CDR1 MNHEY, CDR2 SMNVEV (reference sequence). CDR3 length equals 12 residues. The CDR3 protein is CASSLLGGEQFF. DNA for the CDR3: TGTGCCAGCAGTTTACTCGGGGGTGAGCAGTTCTTC.

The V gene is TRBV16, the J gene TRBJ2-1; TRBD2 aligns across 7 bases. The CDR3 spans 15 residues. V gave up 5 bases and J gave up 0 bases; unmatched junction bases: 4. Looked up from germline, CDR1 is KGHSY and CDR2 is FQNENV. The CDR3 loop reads CASSSGGSSYNEQFF. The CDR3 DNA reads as TGTGCCAGCAGCAGCGGCGGGAGCTCCTACAATGAGCAGTTCTTC.

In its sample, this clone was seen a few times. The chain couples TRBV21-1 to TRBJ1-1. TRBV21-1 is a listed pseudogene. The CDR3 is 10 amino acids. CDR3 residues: CASSKERAFF. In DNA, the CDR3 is TGTGCCAGCAGCAAAGAGAGAGCTTTCTTT.

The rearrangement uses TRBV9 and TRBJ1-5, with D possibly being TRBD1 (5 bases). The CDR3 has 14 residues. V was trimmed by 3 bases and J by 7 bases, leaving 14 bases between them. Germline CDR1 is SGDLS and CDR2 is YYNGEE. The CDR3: CASSERGQGQPQHF. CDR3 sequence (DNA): TGTGCCAGCAGCGAGAGGGGTCAGGGACAGCCCCAGCATTTT.

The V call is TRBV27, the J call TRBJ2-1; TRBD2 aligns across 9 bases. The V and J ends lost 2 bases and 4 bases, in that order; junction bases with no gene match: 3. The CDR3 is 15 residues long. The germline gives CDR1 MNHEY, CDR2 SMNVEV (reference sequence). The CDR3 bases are TGTGCCAGCAGTTTAGGTAGCGGGGGTTACAATGAGCAGTTCTTC. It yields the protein CASSLGSGGYNEQFF.

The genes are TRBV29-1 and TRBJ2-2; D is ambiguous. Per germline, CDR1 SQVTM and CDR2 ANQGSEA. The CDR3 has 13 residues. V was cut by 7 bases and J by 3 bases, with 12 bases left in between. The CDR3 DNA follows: TGCAGCGCCCTTTGGTGGGACACCGGGGAGCTGTTTTTT. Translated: CSALWWDTGELFF.

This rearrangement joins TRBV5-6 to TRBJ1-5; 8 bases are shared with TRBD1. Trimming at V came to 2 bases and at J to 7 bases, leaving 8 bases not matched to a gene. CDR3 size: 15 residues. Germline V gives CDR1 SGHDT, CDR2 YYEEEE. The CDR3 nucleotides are TGTGCCAGCAGCTTCCGGACAGGGCTCGGGCAGCCCCAGCATTTT. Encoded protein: CASSFRTGLGQPQHF.

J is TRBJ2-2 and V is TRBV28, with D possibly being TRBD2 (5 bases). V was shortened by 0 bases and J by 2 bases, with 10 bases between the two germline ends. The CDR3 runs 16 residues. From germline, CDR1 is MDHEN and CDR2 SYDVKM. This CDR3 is CASSLWPAANTGELFF. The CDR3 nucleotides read TGTGCCAGCAGTTTATGGCCAGCGGCAAACACCGGGGAGCTGTTTTTT. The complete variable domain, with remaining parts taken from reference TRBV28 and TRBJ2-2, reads DVKVTQSSRYLVKRTGEKVFLECVQDMDHENMFWYRQDPGLGLRLIYFSYDVKMKEKGDIPEGYSVSREKKERFSLILESASTNQTSMYLCASSLWPAANTGELFFGEGSRLTVL.

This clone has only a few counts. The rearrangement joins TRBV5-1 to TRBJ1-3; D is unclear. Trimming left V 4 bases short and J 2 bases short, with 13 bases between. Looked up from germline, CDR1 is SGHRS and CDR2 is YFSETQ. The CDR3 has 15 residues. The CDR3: CASSPGRNAGNTIYF. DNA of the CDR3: TGCGCCAGCAGCCCAGGACGGAATGCTGGAAACACCATATATTTT.

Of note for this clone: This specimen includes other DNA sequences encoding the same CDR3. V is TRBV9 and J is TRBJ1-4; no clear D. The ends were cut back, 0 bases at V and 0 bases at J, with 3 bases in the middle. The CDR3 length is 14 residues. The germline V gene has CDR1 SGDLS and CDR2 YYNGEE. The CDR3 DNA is TGTGCCAGCAGCGTAGGCCCAACTAATGAAAAACTGTTTTTT. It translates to CASSVGPTNEKLFF.

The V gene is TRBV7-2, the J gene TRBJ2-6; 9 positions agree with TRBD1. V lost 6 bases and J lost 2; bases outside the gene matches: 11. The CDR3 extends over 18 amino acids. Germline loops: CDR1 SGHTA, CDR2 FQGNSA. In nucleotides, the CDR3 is TGTGCCAGCAGGAGCCCGGGACAGGGAAAAACTGGGGCCAACGTCCTGACTTTC. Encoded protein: CASRSPGQGKTGANVLTF.

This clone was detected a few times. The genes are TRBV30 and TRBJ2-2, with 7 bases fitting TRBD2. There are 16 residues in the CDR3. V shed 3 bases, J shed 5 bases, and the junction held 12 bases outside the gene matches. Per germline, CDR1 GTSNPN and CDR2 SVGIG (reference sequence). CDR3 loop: CAWRGEAGASTGELFF. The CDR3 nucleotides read TGTGCCTGGAGGGGAGAGGCGGGAGCTTCTACCGGGGAGCTGTTTTTT.